Presented here are 27 T cell receptor beta chains from one specimen sequenced in a study of T cell repertoires in cytomegalovirus infection. MiXCR was run by TCRdb on the reads, yielding one entry per CDR3 protein. The sample includes over 250,000 distinct CDR3 sequences, roughly 26% of them seen just once. What was sequenced was PBMCs. These receptors came from a human donor in good health (CMV status not recorded). Some clones in this sample may be carry-over from other donors' samples.

This clonotype was counted only a few times. The chain employs TRBV2 and TRBJ1-1; TRBD1 agrees at 8 bases. Trimming at V came to 8 bases and at J to 0 bases, leaving 5 bases not matched to a gene. The CDR3 contains 14 residues. Germline values: CDR1 SNHLY, CDR2 FYNNEI. CDR3 in amino acids: CASARGRLNTEAFF. For the CDR3, the DNA is TGTGCCAGCGCCAGGGGGCGTCTGAACACTGAAGCTTTCTTT.

The rearrangement joins TRBV5-1 to TRBJ2-3; TRBD1 is a possible D gene (5 bases). The V and J ends lost 3 bases and 2 bases respectively, with 10 bases between them. CDR3 length: 14 amino acids. Looked up from germline, CDR1 is SGHRS and CDR2 is YFSETQ. The CDR3 is CASSSLGVTDTQYF. The CDR3 DNA sequence: TGCGCCAGCAGCTCCCTAGGGGTCACAGATACGCAGTATTTT.

The V call is TRBV6-1, the J call TRBJ2-2; 9 positions agree with TRBD2. The V gene's germline CDR1 is MNHNS and CDR2 SASEGT. This CDR3 contains 15 residues. V lost 4 bases and J lost 7; bases outside the gene matches: 7. CDR3 amino acids: CASSGLAGAVGELFF. DNA for the CDR3: TGTGCCAGCAGTGGATTAGCGGGAGCGGTCGGGGAGCTGTTTTTT.

The rearrangement uses TRBV30 and TRBJ1-5, with 8 bases lining up with TRBD1. This CDR3 is built from 13 residues. Germline trimming cut 2 bases from V and 4 bases from J; bases unmatched to any gene: 1. In germline, CDR1 is GTSNPN, CDR2 SVGIG (reference sequence). CDR3 in amino acids: CAWSTGGNQPQHF. The CDR3 DNA reads as TGTGCCTGGAGTACAGGGGGAAATCAGCCCCAGCATTTT.

This clonotype was detected a few times. V and J are TRBV28 and TRBJ2-6; no definite D call. The V end was cut by 6 bases, the J end by 0 bases, with 9 bases between. The length of the CDR3 is 15 residues. Germline values: CDR1 MDHEN, CDR2 SYDVKM. The CDR3 sequence: CASRPSGSGANVLTF. As DNA, the CDR3 is TGTGCCAGCAGACCGTCGGGCTCTGGGGCCAACGTCCTGACTTTC.

The genes are TRBV20-1 and TRBJ1-1, with unresolved D. Deletions cut 5 bases from V and 6 bases from J, with 16 bases between. CDR3 size: 13 residues. CDR1 is DFQATT and CDR2 is SNEGSKA in the germline V gene (reference sequence). DNA for the CDR3: TGCAGTGCTCCCCCTAGACCGAAGTCTGAAGCTTTCTTT. It specifies CSAPPRPKSEAFF.

This rearrangement joins TRBV7-7 to TRBJ2-1; 14 nucleotides match TRBD2. J gave up 2 bases and V 5 bases, and 2 bases lay outside the gene matches. The CDR3 extends over 16 amino acids. Germline V gene data show CDR1 as SSHAT and CDR2 as FNYEAQ (reference sequence). The CDR3 DNA reads as TGTGCCAGCAGCGCGGGACTAGCGGGAGCCTACAATGAGCAGTTCTTC. The encoded protein is CASSAGLAGAYNEQFF.

This clonotype has a handful of counts. The chain couples TRBV24-1 to TRBJ2-7; 9 bases align to TRBD1. V was pared by 4 bases and J by 2 bases, with 5 bases of the junction left unmatched. CDR1 and CDR2 from the germline V gene are KGHDR and SFDVKD. The CDR3 loop spans 15 amino acids. The CDR3 sequence: CATSDPGTGTYEQYF. DNA for the CDR3: TGTGCCACCAGTGACCCCGGGACAGGGACCTACGAGCAGTACTTC.

The CDR3 DNA reads as TGTGCCAGCAGCTCAAACCTCGTCAATGAGCAGTTCTTC. Residues: CASSSNLVNEQFF. V gene TRBV14 combines with J gene TRBJ2-1, with no clear D. Germline V gene lookup returns CDR1 SGHDN and CDR2 FVKESK. CDR3 length: 13 residues. Between the trimmed V and J ends, which lost 5 bases and 6 bases, there was a span of 11 bases.

The chain couples TRBV29-1 to TRBJ2-7; 9 positions agree with TRBD1. CDR1 and CDR2 from the germline V gene are SQVTM and ANQGSEA. The ends lost 7 bases at V and 6 bases at J; junction bases unmatched: 16. The CDR3 has 15 amino acids. The CDR3 nucleotides are TGCAGCGCCCTGGGACAGGGAAGGGGCTTCGGCGAGCAGTACTTC. Translation gives CSALGQGRGFGEQYF.

The chain recombines TRBV19 with TRBJ2-5, with D tentatively TRBD1 or TRBD2 (5 bases each). The V gene's germline CDR1 is LNHDA and CDR2 SQIVND (reference sequence). V lost 1 base and J lost 1, with 10 bases in between. The CDR3 has 15 residues. The CDR3 here is CASSIGRGPQETQYF. CDR3 coding DNA: TGTGCCAGTAGTATAGGAAGGGGACCCCAAGAGACCCAGTACTTC. Full variable domain (missing parts from reference TRBV19 and TRBJ2-5): DGGITQSPKYLFRKEGQNVTLSCEQNLNHDAMYWYRQDPGQGLRLIYYSQIVNDFQKGDIAEGYSVSREKKESFPLTVTSAQKNPTAFYLCASSIGRGPQETQYFGPGTRLLVL.

This clonotype was counted a few times. The chain recombines TRBV29-1 with TRBJ2-7; 13 bases are shared with TRBD2. CDR3 length equals 13 residues. V lost 7 bases to trimming and J lost 4 bases; unmatched junction nucleotides: 4. Germline CDR1 SQVTM, CDR2 ANQGSEA. The CDR3 DNA sequence: TGCAGCGCCGGACTAGCGGGAGCGTACGAGCAGTACTTC. It codes for CSAGLAGAYEQYF.

This clonotype has just a few counts. The DNA for the CDR3 is TGTGCCAGCAGCGGACAGGGATGGGGTACCTACAATGAGCAGTTCTTC. Translating it yields CASSGQGWGTYNEQFF. V usage is TRBV7-9 and J usage is TRBJ2-1; 8 bases match TRBD1. The CDR3 loop spans 16 amino acids. CDR1 and CDR2 from the germline V gene are SEHNR and FQNEAQ (reference sequence). V was clipped by 5 bases and J by 2 bases; unmatched bases: 8.

This clonotype was detected ten times or more. The V call is TRBV11-2, the J call TRBJ1-6, with 9 nucleotides matching TRBD1. V dropped 5 bases and J dropped 6; count of bases not matched to a gene: 5. CDR3 size: 15 residues. CDR1 and CDR2 from the germline V gene are SGHAT and FQNNGV. This CDR3 reads CASSHGQGFNSPLHF. The CDR3 DNA is TGTGCCAGCAGCCATGGACAGGGGTTTAATTCACCCCTCCACTTT.

This chain connects TRBV12-3 or TRBV12-4 to TRBJ1-1; D remains unclear. Trimming took off 6 bases at V and 6 bases at J, with 17 bases between the two ends. This CDR3 comprises 14 residues. CDR3 sequence reads: CASSLIGRVSEAFF. As DNA, the CDR3 is TGTGCCAGCAGCCTTATCGGGCGTGTATCTGAAGCTTTCTTT.

This clonotype showed up many times. The V gene is TRBV28, the J gene TRBJ2-4; 7 bases line up with TRBD1. Trimming took 3 bases from V and 5 from J; bases not matched to a gene: 7. Per germline, CDR1 MDHEN and CDR2 SYDVKM. The CDR3 loop spans 15 amino acids. The CDR3 coding sequence is TGTGCCAGCAGTTTGACCGACAGGGAAGAAAACATTCAGTACTTC. This encodes CASSLTDREENIQYF.

The chain employs TRBV20-1 and TRBJ2-1; D is perhaps TRBD2 (6 bases). CDR1 is DFQATT and CDR2 is SNEGSKA in the germline V gene (reference sequence). V lost 1 base, J lost 4 bases, and 17 bases lay in between. The CDR3 spans 16 residues. CDR3 nucleotides: TGCAGTGCTAGAGTCGGCGGGGCAGGAGGATACAATGAGCAGTTCTTC. Encoded protein: CSARVGGAGGYNEQFF.

This sequence joins TRBV7-8 and TRBJ2-7; 7 bases line up with TRBD2. Trimming removed 2 bases from V and 7 bases from J; junction bases left unmatched: 8. CDR3 size: 14 residues. The germline CDR1 and CDR2 sequences are SGHVS and FQNEAQ. In DNA, the CDR3 is TGTGCCAGCAGCTTACGGGCGGGAGTGGATGAGCAGTACTTC. It specifies CASSLRAGVDEQYF. The entire variable domain, with the rest obtained from reference TRBV7-8 and TRBJ2-7, is as follows: GAGVSQSPRYKVAKRGQDVALRCDPISGHVSLFWYQQALGQGPEFLTYFQNEAQLDKSGLPSDRFFAERPEGSVSTLKIQRTQQEDSAVYLCASSLRAGVDEQYFGPGTRLTVT.

This clonotype has ten or more counts. This sequence joins TRBV7-7 and TRBJ2-7; perhaps TRBD1 as D (6 bases). Germline V gene sequence: CDR1 SSHAT, CDR2 FNYEAQ (reference sequence). The V and J ends lost 1 base and 5 bases respectively, with 12 bases between them. This CDR3 is 14 amino acids long. The chain's CDR3 is CASSLGLGADEQYF. DNA for the CDR3: TGTGCCAGCAGCTTAGGACTGGGGGCGGACGAGCAGTACTTC.

This clonotype was detected ten times or more. The V and J genes are TRBV14 and TRBJ1-4; 9 bases fit TRBD1. Germline trimming cut 4 bases from V and 8 bases from J; bases unmatched to any gene: 11. The CDR3 runs to 16 residues. Germline V gene lookup returns CDR1 SGHDN and CDR2 FVKESK. The CDR3 nucleotides are TGTGCCAGCAGCCCAGACTCCGGGACAGGGATCGAAAAACTGTTTTTT. As protein: CASSPDSGTGIEKLFF.

The table lists this clonotype with many counts. The V gene is TRBV7-2, the J gene TRBJ2-5, with TRBD2 matching 9 bases. Germline-derived CDR1 and CDR2 are SGHTA and FQGNSA. V gave up 8 bases and J gave up 4 bases; unmatched junction bases: 11. The CDR3 loop spans 15 amino acids. In DNA, the CDR3 is TGTGCCAGCGCGCCTAGCGGGGCTACGGGAGAGACCCAGTACTTC. As protein: CASAPSGATGETQYF.

The chain combines TRBV18 with TRBJ2-7, with D maybe TRBD2 (6 bases). The germline V gene encodes CDR1 KGHSH and CDR2 LQKENI. CDR3 size: 13 residues. Trimming took off 3 bases at V and 5 bases at J, with 11 bases between the two ends. The CDR3 here is CASSPRLVDEQYF. CDR3 sequence (DNA): TGTGCCAGCTCACCCCGACTAGTCGACGAGCAGTACTTC.

The rearrangement uses TRBV6-8 and TRBJ2-1; 8 positions agree with TRBD1. This CDR3 has 16 amino acids. V was clipped by 4 bases and J by 8 bases; unmatched bases: 13. Germline CDR1 and CDR2: MNHGY and SAAAGT. The CDR3 sequence is CASSSGVSGGRDEQFF. The CDR3 DNA sequence: TGTGCCAGCAGTTCAGGGGTGTCAGGGGGCAGAGATGAGCAGTTCTTC.

The V call is TRBV11-3, the J call TRBJ2-3, with D possibly being TRBD1 (6 bases). Looked up from germline, CDR1 is SGHNT and CDR2 is YENEEA. The CDR3 is 15 residues long. With 5 bases removed from V and 0 bases from J, the gap between germline ends came to 12 bases. The CDR3 spells CASSGGQGSTDTQYF. CDR3 coding DNA: TGTGCCAGCAGCGGCGGCCAGGGGAGCACAGATACGCAGTATTTT. The whole variable domain, filled in from reference TRBV11-3 and TRBJ2-3, reads EAGVVQSPRYKIIEKKQPVAFWCNPISGHNTLYWYLQNLGQGPELLIRYENEEAVDDSQLPKDRFSAERLKGVDSTLKIQPAELGDSAVYLCASSGGQGSTDTQYFGPGTRLTVL.

There are a few counts of this clonotype. The chain uses TRBV5-4 and TRBJ2-5; 8 nucleotides agree with TRBD2. The CDR3 length is 15 residues. Germline V gives CDR1 SGHNT, CDR2 YYREEE (reference sequence). With 2 bases clipped from V and 5 bases from J, the junction kept 8 bases outside the gene matches. CDR3 amino acids: CASSLSGGLVETQYF. The CDR3 coding sequence is TGTGCCAGCAGCTTATCGGGGGGGCTTGTCGAGACCCAGTACTTC. Supplemented by reference TRBV5-4 and TRBJ2-5, the full variable domain reads ETGVTQSPTHLIKTRGQQVTLRCSSQSGHNTVSWYQQALGQGPQFIFQYYREEENGRGNFPPRFSGLQFPNYSSELNVNALELDDSALYLCASSLSGGLVETQYFGPGTRLLVL.

This clonotype came up many times. The rearrangement joins TRBV15 to TRBJ2-3; the match to TRBD2 covers 9 bases. The CDR3 is 17 residues long. CDR1 is LNHNV and CDR2 is YYDKDF in the germline V gene (reference sequence). The J segment lost 0 bases and the V segment lost 0 bases, leaving 4 bases of the junction unmatched. The CDR3 coding sequence is TGTGCCACCAGCAGAGAGGCTAGCGGGGCCAGCACAGATACGCAGTATTTT. Its translation is CATSREASGASTDTQYF.

With regard to this clonotype: This may come from a read error, since a much larger clone is one base off. J is TRBJ2-1 and V is TRBV9; the match to TRBD2 covers 8 bases. V trimming: 0 bases; J trimming: 2 bases; junction bases outside the gene matches: 1. CDR3 size: 15 residues. Germline lookup yields CDR1 SGDLS and CDR2 YYNGEE. The CDR3 region has the DNA TGTGCCAGCAGCGTAGCGGGAGGGCCCTACAATGAGCAGTTCTTC. Amino acids: CASSVAGGPYNEQFF. The entire variable domain, with the rest obtained from reference TRBV9 and TRBJ2-1, is as follows: DSGVTQTPKHLITATGQRVTLRCSPRSGDLSVYWYQQSLDQGLQFLIQYYNGEERAKGNILERFSAQQFPDLHSELNLSSLELGDSALYFCASSVAGGPYNEQFFGPGTRLTVL.